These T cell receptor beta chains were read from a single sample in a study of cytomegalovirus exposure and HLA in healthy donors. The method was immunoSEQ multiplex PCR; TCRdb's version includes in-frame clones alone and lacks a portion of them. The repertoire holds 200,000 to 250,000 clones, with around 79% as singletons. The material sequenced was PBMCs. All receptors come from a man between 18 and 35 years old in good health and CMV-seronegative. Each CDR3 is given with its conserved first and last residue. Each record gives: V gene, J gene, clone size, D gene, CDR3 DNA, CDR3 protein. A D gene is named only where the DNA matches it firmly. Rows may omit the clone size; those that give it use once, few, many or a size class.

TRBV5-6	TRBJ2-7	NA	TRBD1	TGTGCCAGCAGTCAACAGGGGTCCTCCTACGAGCAGTACTTC	CASSQQGSSYEQYF
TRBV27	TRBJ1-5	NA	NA	TGTGCCAGCAATAGCGGGACGGGCAATCAGCCCCAGCATTTT	CASNSGTGNQPQHF
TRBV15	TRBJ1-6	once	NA	TGTGCCACCAGCAGAGGGGCAGGGCCTATACCCCTCCACTTT	CATSRGAGPIPLHF
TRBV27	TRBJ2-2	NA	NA	TGTGCCAGCAGTTCCGGGACAACGAACACCGGGGAGCTGTTTTTT	CASSSGTTNTGELFF
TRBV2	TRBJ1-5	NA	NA	TGTGCCAGCTCTCCAGGCTATGGGCCCCAGCATTTT	CASSPGYGPQHF
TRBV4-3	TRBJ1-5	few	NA	TGCGCCAGCAGCCAAGAGGGCGGGGCAGGCAATCAGCCCCAGCATTTT	CASSQEGGAGNQPQHF
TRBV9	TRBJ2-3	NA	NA	TGTGCCAGCAGCGGGGGGCGGAGGCCGGGCGGCACAGATACGCAGTATTTT	CASSGGRRPGGTDTQYF
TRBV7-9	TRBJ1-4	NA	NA	TGTGCCAGCAGCTCACTTACAGGAGCGAATGAAAAACTGTTTTTT	CASSSLTGANEKLFF
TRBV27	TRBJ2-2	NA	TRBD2	TGTGCCAGCAGTTTTAGGGAGGGTAACACCGGGGAGCTGTTTTTT	CASSFREGNTGELFF
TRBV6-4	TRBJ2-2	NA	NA	TGTGCCAGCAGAGAGGCGAACACCGGGGAGCTGTTTTTT	CASREANTGELFF
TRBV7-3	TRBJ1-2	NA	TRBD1	TGTGCCAGCAGCCCTACAGGGGTTGGATATGGCTACACCTTC	CASSPTGVGYGYTF
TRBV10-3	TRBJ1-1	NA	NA	TGTGCCATCATGGGTACGGGGGGGACTGAAGCTTTCTTT	CAIMGTGGTEAFF
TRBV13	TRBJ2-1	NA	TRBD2	TGTGCCAGCAGCTTAGTCGGGACTAGTTACGTCCACAATGAGCAGTTCTTC	CASSLVGTSYVHNEQFF
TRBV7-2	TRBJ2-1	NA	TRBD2	TGTGCCAGCAGCTTTAGGACTAGCAACTTCGGCAATGAGCAGTTCTTC	CASSFRTSNFGNEQFF
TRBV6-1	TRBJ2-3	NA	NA	TGTGCCAGCACCTCCTCCGATACGCAGTATTTT	CASTSSDTQYF
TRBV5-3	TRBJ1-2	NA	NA	TGTGCCAGGGACAGAGTGGGGGTTGGGGGCTACACCTTC	CARDRVGVGGYTF